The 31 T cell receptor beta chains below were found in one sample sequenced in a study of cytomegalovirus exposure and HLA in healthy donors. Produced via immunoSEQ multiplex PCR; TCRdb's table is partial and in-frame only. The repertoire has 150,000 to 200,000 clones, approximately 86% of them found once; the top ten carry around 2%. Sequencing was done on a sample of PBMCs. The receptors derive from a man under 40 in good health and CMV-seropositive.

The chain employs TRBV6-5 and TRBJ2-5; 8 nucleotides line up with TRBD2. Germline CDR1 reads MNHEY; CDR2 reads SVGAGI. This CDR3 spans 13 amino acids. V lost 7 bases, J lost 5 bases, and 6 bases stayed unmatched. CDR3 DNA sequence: TGTGCCAGCAACCCGAGCGGGGGCGAGACCCAGTACTTC. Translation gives CASNPSGGETQYF.

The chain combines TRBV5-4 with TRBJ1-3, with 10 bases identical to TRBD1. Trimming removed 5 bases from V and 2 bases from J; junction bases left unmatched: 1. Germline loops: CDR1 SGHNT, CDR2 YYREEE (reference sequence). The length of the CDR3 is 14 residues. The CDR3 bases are TGTGCCAGCAGGGACAGGGGGACTGGAAACACCATATATTTT. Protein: CASRDRGTGNTIYF. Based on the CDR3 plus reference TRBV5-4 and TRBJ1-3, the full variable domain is ETGVTQSPTHLIKTRGQQVTLRCSSQSGHNTVSWYQQALGQGPQFIFQYYREEENGRGNFPPRFSGLQFPNYSSELNVNALELDDSALYLCASRDRGTGNTIYFGEGSWLTVV.

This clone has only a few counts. The CDR3, as DNA: TGTGCCAGCAGCCCCGAAAGGGGGGGCTACGAGCAGTACTTC. Translation: CASSPERGGYEQYF. V is TRBV7-3 and J is TRBJ2-7; perhaps TRBD2 as D (7 bases). CDR1 SGHTA and CDR2 FQGTGA come from the germline V gene. The germline V and J ends were trimmed by 5 bases and 3 bases, with 14 bases remaining between them. The CDR3 loop spans 14 amino acids.

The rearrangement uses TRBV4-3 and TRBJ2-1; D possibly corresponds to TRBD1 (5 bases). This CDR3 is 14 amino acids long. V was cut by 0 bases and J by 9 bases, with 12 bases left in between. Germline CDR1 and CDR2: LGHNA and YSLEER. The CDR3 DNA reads TGCGCCAGCAGCCAAGATTTCAGGGTTAGTGAGCAGTTCTTC. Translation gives CASSQDFRVSEQFF.

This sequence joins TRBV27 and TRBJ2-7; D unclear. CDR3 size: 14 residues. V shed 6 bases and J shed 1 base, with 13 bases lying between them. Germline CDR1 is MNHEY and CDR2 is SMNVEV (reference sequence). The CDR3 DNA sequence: TGTGCCAGCAGCTTCCGGCCTAGTTCCTACGAGCAGTACTTC. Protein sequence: CASSFRPSSYEQYF.

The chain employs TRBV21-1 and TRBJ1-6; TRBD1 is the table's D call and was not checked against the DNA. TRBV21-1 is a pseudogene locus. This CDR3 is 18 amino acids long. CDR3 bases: TGTGCCAGCAGCTCGCCTGGACACAAGAGCTCCTATAATTCACCCCTCCACTTT. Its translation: CASSSPGHKSSYNSPLHF.

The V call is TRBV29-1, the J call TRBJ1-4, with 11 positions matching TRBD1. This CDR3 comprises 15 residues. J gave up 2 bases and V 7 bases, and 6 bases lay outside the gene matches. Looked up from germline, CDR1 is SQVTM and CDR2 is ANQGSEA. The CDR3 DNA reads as TGCAGCGCACTCGGGACAGGGGGTACTAATGAAAAACTGTTTTTT. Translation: CSALGTGGTNEKLFF.

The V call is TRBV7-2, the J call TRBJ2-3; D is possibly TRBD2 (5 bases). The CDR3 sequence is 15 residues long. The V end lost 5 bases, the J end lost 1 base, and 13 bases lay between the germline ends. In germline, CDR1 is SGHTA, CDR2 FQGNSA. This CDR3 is CASSPDSLGTDTQYF. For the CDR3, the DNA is TGTGCCAGCAGCCCGGACTCACTTGGCACAGATACGCAGTATTTT.

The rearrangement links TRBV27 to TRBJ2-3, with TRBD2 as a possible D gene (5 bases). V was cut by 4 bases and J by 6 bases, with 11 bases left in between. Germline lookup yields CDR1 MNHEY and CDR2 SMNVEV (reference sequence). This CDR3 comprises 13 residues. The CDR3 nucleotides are TGTGCCAGCAGTTCGGCCGGGGTCGATACGCAGTATTTT. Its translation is CASSSAGVDTQYF.

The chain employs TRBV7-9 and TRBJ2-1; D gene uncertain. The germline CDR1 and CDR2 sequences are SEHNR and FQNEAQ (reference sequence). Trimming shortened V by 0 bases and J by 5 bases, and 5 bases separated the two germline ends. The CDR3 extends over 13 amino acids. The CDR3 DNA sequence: TGTGCCAGCAGCTTAGCCCGGGACAATGAGCAGTTCTTC. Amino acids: CASSLARDNEQFF.

This chain's CDR3 is CASSLLQGASTEKLFF. CDR3 nucleotides: TGTGCCAGTAGTCTATTACAGGGGGCTTCGACTGAAAAACTGTTTTTT. The chain employs TRBV19 and TRBJ1-4; TRBD1 matches at 9 bases. This CDR3 spans 16 amino acids. J was trimmed by 7 bases and V by 5 bases; bases with no gene match: 11. Germline loops: CDR1 LNHDA, CDR2 SQIVND (reference sequence).

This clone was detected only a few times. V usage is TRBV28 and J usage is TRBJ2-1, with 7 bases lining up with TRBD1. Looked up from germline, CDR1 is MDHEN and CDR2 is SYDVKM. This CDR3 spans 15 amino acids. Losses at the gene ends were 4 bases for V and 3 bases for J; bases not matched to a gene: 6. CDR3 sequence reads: CASSWTGKFYNEQFF. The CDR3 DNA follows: TGTGCCAGCAGTTGGACAGGAAAGTTCTACAATGAGCAGTTCTTC.

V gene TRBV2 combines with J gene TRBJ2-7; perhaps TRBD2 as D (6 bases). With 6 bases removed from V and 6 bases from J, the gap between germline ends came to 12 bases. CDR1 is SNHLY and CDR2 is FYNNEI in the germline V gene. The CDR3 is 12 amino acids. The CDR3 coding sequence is TGTGCCAGCAGGGCTAGCGCCCTCGAGCAGTACTTC. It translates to CASRASALEQYF.

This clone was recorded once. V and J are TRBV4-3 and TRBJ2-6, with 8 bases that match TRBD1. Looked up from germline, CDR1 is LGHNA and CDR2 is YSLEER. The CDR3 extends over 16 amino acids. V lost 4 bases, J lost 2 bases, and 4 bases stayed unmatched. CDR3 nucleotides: TGCGCCAGCAGCCGCGAGACAGGGGCTGGGGCCAACGTCCTGACTTTC. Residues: CASSRETGAGANVLTF.

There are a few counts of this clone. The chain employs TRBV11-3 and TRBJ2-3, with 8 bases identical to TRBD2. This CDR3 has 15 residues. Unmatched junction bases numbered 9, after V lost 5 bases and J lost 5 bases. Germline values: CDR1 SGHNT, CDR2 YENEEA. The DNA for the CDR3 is TGTGCCAGCAGCCCCGGTAGGGCGGGAGGAGATACGCAGTATTTT. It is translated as CASSPGRAGGDTQYF.

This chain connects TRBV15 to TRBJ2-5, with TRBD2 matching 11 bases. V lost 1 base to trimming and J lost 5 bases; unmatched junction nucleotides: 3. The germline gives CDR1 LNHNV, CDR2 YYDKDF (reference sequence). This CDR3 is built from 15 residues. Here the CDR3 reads CATSRVAGGRETQYF. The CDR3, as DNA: TGTGCCACCAGCAGAGTAGCGGGGGGGCGGGAGACCCAGTACTTC.

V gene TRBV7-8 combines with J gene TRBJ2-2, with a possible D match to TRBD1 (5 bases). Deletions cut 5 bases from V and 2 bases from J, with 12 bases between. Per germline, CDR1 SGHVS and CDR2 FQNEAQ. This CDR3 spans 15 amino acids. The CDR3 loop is CASSPRQSNTGELFF. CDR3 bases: TGTGCCAGCAGCCCAAGACAGTCCAACACCGGGGAGCTGTTTTTT.

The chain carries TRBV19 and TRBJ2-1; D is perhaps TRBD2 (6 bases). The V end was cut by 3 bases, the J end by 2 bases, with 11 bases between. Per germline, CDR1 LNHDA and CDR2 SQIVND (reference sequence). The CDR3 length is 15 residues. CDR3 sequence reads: CASSMSGGTYNEQFF. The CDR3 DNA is TGTGCCAGTAGTATGAGTGGGGGGACCTACAATGAGCAGTTCTTC.

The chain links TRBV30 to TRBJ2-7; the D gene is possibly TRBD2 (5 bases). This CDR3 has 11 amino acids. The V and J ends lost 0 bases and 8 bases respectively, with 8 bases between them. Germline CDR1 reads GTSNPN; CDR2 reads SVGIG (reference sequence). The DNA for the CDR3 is TGTGCCTGGAGTGTTAGCGACAAGCAGTACTTC. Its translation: CAWSVSDKQYF.

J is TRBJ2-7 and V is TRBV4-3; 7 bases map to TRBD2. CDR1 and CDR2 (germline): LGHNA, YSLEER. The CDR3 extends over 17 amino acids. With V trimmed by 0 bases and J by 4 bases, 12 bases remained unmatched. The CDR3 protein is CASSQDRGGGGWYEQYF. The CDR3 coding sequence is TGCGCCAGCAGCCAAGATCGAGGCGGCGGGGGTTGGTACGAGCAGTACTTC.

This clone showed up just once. CDR3 sequence (DNA): TGCGCCAGCAGCCAAGATGGAAAGCGTCGCACAGATACGCAGTATTTT. This codes for CASSQDGKRRTDTQYF. V usage is TRBV4-3 and J usage is TRBJ2-3; D gene ambiguous. Trimming took 0 bases from V and 1 from J, leaving 11 bases between them. CDR1 is LGHNA, CDR2 YSLEER, per germline. CDR3 length equals 16 residues.

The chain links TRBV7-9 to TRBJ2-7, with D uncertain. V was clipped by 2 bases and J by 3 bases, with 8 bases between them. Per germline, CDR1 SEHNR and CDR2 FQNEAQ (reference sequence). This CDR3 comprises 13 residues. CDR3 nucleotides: TGTGCCAGCAGCTTAAGCACAGACTACGAGCAGTACTTC. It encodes CASSLSTDYEQYF.

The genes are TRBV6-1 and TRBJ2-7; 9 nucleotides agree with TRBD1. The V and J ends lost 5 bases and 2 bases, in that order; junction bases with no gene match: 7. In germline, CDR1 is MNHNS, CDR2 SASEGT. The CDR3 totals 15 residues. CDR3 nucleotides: TGTGCCAGCAGTTCCCCGGGACAGGGAGCCTACGAGCAGTACTTC. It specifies CASSSPGQGAYEQYF.

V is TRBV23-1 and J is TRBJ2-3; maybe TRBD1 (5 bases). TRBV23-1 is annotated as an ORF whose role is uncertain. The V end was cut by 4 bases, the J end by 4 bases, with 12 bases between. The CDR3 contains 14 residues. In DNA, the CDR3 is TGCGCCAGCAGTCTCCCTAGACAGTCAGATACGCAGTATTTT. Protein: CASSLPRQSDTQYF.

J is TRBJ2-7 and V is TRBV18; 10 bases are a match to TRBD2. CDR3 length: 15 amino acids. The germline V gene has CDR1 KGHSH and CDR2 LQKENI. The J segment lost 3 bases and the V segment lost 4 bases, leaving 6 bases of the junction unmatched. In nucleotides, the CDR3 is TGTGCCAGCTCACGGGCCGGGACTAGCGACTACGAGCAGTACTTC. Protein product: CASSRAGTSDYEQYF.

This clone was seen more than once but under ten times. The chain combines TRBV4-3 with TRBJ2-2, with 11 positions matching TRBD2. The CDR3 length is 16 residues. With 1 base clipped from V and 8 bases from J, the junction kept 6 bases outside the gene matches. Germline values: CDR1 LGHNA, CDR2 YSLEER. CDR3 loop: CASSQGLAGGPGELFF. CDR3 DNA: TGCGCCAGCAGCCAAGGGCTAGCGGGGGGCCCGGGGGAGCTGTTTTTT.

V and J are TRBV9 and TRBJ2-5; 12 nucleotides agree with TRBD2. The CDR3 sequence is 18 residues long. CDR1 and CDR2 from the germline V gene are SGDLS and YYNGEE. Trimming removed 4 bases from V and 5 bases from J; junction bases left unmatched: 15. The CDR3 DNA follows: TGTGCCAGCAGCCCCCACAGGGCTAGCGGGGGGGCCAGGGAGACCCAGTACTTC. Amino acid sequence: CASSPHRASGGARETQYF. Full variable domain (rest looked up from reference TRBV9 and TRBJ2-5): DSGVTQTPKHLITATGQRVTLRCSPRSGDLSVYWYQQSLDQGLQFLIQYYNGEERAKGNILERFSAQQFPDLHSELNLSSLELGDSALYFCASSPHRASGGARETQYFGPGTRLLVL.

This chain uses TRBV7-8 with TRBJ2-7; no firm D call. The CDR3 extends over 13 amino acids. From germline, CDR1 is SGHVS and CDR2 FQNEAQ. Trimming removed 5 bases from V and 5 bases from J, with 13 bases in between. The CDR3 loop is CASSLEPGDEQYF. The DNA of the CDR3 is TGTGCCAGCAGCCTAGAACCTGGAGACGAGCAGTACTTC. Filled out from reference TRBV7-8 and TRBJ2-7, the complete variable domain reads GAGVSQSPRYKVAKRGQDVALRCDPISGHVSLFWYQQALGQGPEFLTYFQNEAQLDKSGLPSDRFFAERPEGSVSTLKIQRTQQEDSAVYLCASSLEPGDEQYFGPGTRLTVT.

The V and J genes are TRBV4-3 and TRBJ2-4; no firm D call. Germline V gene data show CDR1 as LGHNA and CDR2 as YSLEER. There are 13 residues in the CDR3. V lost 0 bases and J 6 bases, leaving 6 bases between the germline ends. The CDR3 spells CASSQDNRNIQYF. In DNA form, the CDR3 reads TGCGCCAGCAGCCAAGATAATCGAAACATTCAGTACTTC.

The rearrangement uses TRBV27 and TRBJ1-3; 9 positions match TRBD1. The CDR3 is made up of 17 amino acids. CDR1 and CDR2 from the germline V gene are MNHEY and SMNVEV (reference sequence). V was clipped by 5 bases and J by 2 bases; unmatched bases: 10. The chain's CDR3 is CASSLTPGQGPGNTIYF. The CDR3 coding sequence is TGTGCCAGCAGTCTCACCCCGGGACAGGGTCCTGGAAACACCATATATTTT.

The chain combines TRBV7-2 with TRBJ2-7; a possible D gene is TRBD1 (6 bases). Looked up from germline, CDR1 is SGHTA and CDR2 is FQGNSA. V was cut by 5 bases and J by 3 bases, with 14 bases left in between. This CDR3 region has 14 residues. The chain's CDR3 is CASSRTVTNYEQYF. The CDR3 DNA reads TGTGCCAGCAGCCGGACAGTCACAAACTACGAGCAGTACTTC.